Each of the 10 T cell receptor beta chains below was sequenced from the same sample in a study of vaccination and CD4 T cells after COVID-19. Cultured CD4+ T cell DNA was sequenced using the Oncomine TCR Beta short-read assay. TCRdb re-called the PCR reads through MiXCR, storing one row per CDR3 protein. The table records approximately 23,000 distinct CDR3 sequences, around a third of them present only once. Treatment given: approximately nine-day PBMC culture with coronavirus spike peptide pools or control peptides (ViraFEST assay). No antigens are known for them. The material sequenced was cultured CD4+ T cells from blood. The receptor set was obtained from a human donor with COVID-19.

The rearrangement joins TRBV3-1 to TRBJ1-2; unclear D gene. The CDR3 covers 13 residues. V lost 1 base and J lost 8, with 11 bases in between. CDR1 is LGHDT and CDR2 is YNNKEL in the germline V gene (reference sequence). CDR3 loop: CASSQAGSEGYTF. CDR3 in DNA: TGTGCCAGCAGCCAAGCGGGGTCGGAGGGCTACACCTTC.

This clonotype was detected a few times. The rearrangement joins TRBV16 to TRBJ1-2; D uncertain. The V gene lost 0 bases and the J gene lost 3 bases, with 11 bases spanning the gap. Germline CDR1 reads KGHSY; CDR2 reads FQNENV. The CDR3 is 15 amino acids. The chain's CDR3 is CASSQSRQTYYGYTF. Here the CDR3 DNA reads TGTGCCAGCAGCCAATCCCGGCAGACTTACTATGGCTACACCTTC.

This clonotype was recorded a few times. V gene TRBV7-8 combines with J gene TRBJ2-2; 9 nucleotides align to TRBD1. Unmatched junction bases numbered 12, after V lost 5 bases and J lost 5 bases. This CDR3 has 17 residues. Germline CDR1 is SGHVS and CDR2 is FQNEAQ. The CDR3, as DNA: TGTGCCAGCAGCCTCACCAGAAACAGGGGGCAGACCGGGGAGCTGTTTTTT. Amino acids: CASSLTRNRGQTGELFF.

The rearrangement joins TRBV28 to TRBJ1-1; 11 nucleotides agree with TRBD1. V was pared by 6 bases and J by 4 bases, with 10 bases of the junction left unmatched. The germline V gene has CDR1 MDHEN and CDR2 SYDVKM. The CDR3 totals 16 residues. The CDR3 protein is CASRWARDRGSTEAFF. DNA of the CDR3: TGTGCCAGCAGATGGGCCCGGGACAGGGGGAGCACTGAAGCTTTCTTT.

The V gene is TRBV20-1, the J gene TRBJ1-6; D unresolved. V shed 7 bases and J shed 0 bases, with 16 bases lying between them. This CDR3 comprises 16 residues. Germline V gives CDR1 DFQATT, CDR2 SNEGSKA (reference sequence). The CDR3 here is CSVRISGSSYNSPLHF. CDR3 DNA sequence: TGCAGTGTTCGAATTTCTGGCAGCTCCTATAATTCACCCCTCCACTTT.

This clonotype has only a few counts. The V call is TRBV27, the J call TRBJ1-4; D is unresolved. V shed 5 bases and J shed 4 bases, with 17 bases lying between them. This CDR3 contains 16 residues. Germline CDR1 and CDR2: MNHEY and SMNVEV (reference sequence). CDR3 loop: CASSPRVSASNEKLFF. The CDR3 region has the DNA TGTGCCAGCAGTCCCCGGGTTTCGGCCAGTAATGAAAAACTGTTTTTT.

V is TRBV6-1 and J is TRBJ2-3; 12 positions agree with TRBD2. CDR1 MNHNS and CDR2 SASEGT come from the germline V gene. The trim removed 6 bases at V and 7 bases at J, leaving 8 bases unmatched. The CDR3 sequence is 15 residues long. Written as DNA, the CDR3 is TGTGCCAGCAGCCAGACTAGCGGGGGTGTTTATACGCAGTATTTT. Protein sequence: CASSQTSGGVYTQYF.

This clonotype appeared a few times. The chain recombines TRBV7-3 with TRBJ1-1; no reliable D call. Germline assignment: CDR1 SGHTA and CDR2 FQGTGA. The CDR3 loop spans 14 amino acids. V shed 4 bases and J shed 5 bases, with 14 bases lying between them. The CDR3 DNA reads TGTGCCAGCAGCTCTGGGATAGGCGGGACTGAAGCTTTCTTT. This sequence encodes CASSSGIGGTEAFF.

This clonotype was observed a handful of times. The chain uses TRBV15 and TRBJ1-2, with unresolved D. The V end was cut by 0 bases, the J end by 0 bases, with 11 bases between. The germline V gene encodes CDR1 LNHNV and CDR2 YYDKDF (reference sequence). This CDR3 comprises 16 residues. CDR3 sequence reads: CATSREPGKANYGYTF. As DNA, the CDR3 is TGTGCCACCAGCAGAGAACCGGGCAAAGCTAACTATGGCTACACCTTC.

This clonotype came up a few times. The chain is built from TRBV2 and TRBJ1-5; possible D gene TRBD1, 5 bases. Trimming pared 6 bases from V and 4 bases from J, leaving 10 bases between. This CDR3 is 13 amino acids long. CDR1 is SNHLY, CDR2 FYNNEI, per germline. CDR3 DNA sequence: TGTGCCAGCAGGGGGACGCTGAATCAGCCCCAGCATTTT. Protein product: CASRGTLNQPQHF.